The entry below describes one TCR beta chain. Other DNA sequences within the sample encode an identical CDR3. Here immunoSEQ multiplex PCR was the method, and the copy in TCRdb shows in-frame clones only, minus some. The data hold approximately 470,000 clones, with approximately 86% observed a single time. The data stem from a study of blood T cell repertoires in COVID-19. Those who participated ranged in age from roughly 18 to 100 years and resided in about two dozen US areas. Sequencing input: PBMCs or T cells enriched from blood (not recorded which). The receptor's source is a woman between 18 and 29 years old who had recovered from COVID-19.

CDR3 amino acids: CAWSVGTGSYEQYF. CDR3 in DNA: TGTGCCTGGAGTGTAGGGACAGGGAGTTACGAGCAGTACTTC. The rearrangement links TRBV30 to TRBJ2-7, with TRBD1 matching 9 bases. V dropped 0 bases and J dropped 4; count of bases not matched to a gene: 4. CDR1 is GTSNPN, CDR2 SVGIG, per germline (reference sequence). The CDR3 spans 14 residues.